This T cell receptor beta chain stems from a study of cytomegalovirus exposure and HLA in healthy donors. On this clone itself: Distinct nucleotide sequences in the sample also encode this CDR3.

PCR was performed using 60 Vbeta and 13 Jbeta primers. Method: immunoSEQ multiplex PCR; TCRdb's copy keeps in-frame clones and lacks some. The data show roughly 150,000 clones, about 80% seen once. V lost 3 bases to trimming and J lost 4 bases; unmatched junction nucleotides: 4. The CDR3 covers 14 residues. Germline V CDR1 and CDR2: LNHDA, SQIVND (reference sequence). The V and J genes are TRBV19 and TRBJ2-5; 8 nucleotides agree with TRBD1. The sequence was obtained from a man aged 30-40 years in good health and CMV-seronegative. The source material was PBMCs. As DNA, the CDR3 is TGTGCCAGTAGTATCGCAGGGGGCTCAGAGACCCAGTACTTC. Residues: CASSIAGGSETQYF.